This T cell receptor beta chain was sequenced in a study of blood T cell repertoires in COVID-19. Study-wide context: Samples of COVID-19 (acute and convalescent) were obtained from the United States, Italy and Spain. In each case, the material was cDNA or gDNA derived from T cells, B-cell-depleted T cells, or PBMCs.

V lost 4 bases, J lost 7 bases, and 19 bases lay in between. Per germline, CDR1 SGHDN and CDR2 FVKESK. This CDR3 spans 16 amino acids. Per the study methods: Amplification from reference gene primers served as the basis for estimated nucleated cell counts. The protocol was immunoSEQ multiplex PCR, while the TCRdb copy is restricted to in-frame clones and leaves out a portion. The DNA gave D and trimming, while V, J and clone size come from that table. Among 100,000 to 150,000 clones listed, approximately 88% were seen once. This TCR was sampled from a woman in her 30s who had recovered from COVID-19. The chain combines TRBV14 with TRBJ1-4, with D perhaps TRBD1 (6 bases). Input material: peripheral blood. The CDR3 DNA is TGTGCCAGCAGCCGCTTTTACAGGGAGATTGGTGAAAAACTGTTTTTT. Its translation is CASSRFYREIGEKLFF. Full variable domain (rest looked up from reference TRBV14 and TRBJ1-4): EAGVTQFPSHSVIEKGQTVTLRCDPISGHDNLYWYRRVMGKEIKFLLHFVKESKQDESGMPNNRFLAERTGGTYSTLKVQPAELEDSGVYFCASSRFYREIGEKLFFGSGTQLSVL.